This TCR beta chain was captured by sequencing in a study of identical twins. Regarding the study as a whole: Findings came from cross-sectional statistics, without long-term follow-up of donors.

In TCRdb, the 5' RACE reads were re-called with MiXCR into one record per CDR3 protein. The sample yields roughly 260,000 distinct CDR3 sequences, approximately 7.8% seen once. This clonotype was observed at least ten times. Its antigen is currently unknown. V dropped 6 bases and J dropped 7 bases, with 12 bases sitting between them. Looked up from germline, CDR1 is LGHNT and CDR2 is FRNRAP. This CDR3 is built from 12 residues. The same specimen was also included in a second study, on yellow fever vaccine responses in identical twins.

This sequence originates from a woman younger than 35 in good health. The chain carries TRBV12-5 and TRBJ1-2; tentative D call: TRBD1 (5 bases). The sequenced sample consisted of CD8+ T cells sorted from blood. CDR3 in DNA: TGTGCTAGTGGCATCCAGGGTCGTGGCTACACCTTC. Translated, it gives CASGIQGRGYTF. Together with reference TRBV12-5 and TRBJ1-2, the CDR3 gives the full variable domain: DARVTQTPRHKVTEMGQEVTMRCQPILGHNTVFWYRQTMMQGLELLAYFRNRAPLDDSGMPKDRFSAEMPDATLATLKIQPSEPRDSAVYFCASGIQGRGYTFGSGTRLTVV.